What follows is one T cell receptor beta chain and its context. Its antigen has not been determined. It has no much larger one-base neighbor in the sample; base qualities were not kept. TCRbeta CDR3 regions were amplified from genomic DNA by means of the immunoSEQ Assay, a bias-controlled multiplex PCR. The source study handled its data this way. The number of nucleated cells in each sample was estimated from the amplification of reference gene primers within the assay. To quantify the absolute abundance of each unique TCRbeta CDR3 rearrangement, sequence reads were collapsed and filtered. For each sample, productive Simpson clonality was calculated as the square root of Simpson's diversity index across productive rearrangements. Held by TCRdb, this immuneACCESS table contains in-frame sequences only and omits some clones. Under half of the omission traces to an unresolved V gene where checked; the cause of the rest is unknown. For V, J and clone size, that table is used; D and trimming come from the DNA. The sample data list about 320,000 clones, and approximately 85% of these were observed just once. The ten largest clonotypes hold roughly 7.8% of the sample.

Collaborating institutions collected whole blood in K2EDTA tubes following their own protocols. For TCRbeta analysis, collaborators shipped samples as frozen whole blood, isolated PBMCs, or DNA extracted from either of those sample types. These data originate in a study of blood T cell repertoires in COVID-19 (dated by TCRdb to the early 2020s). About the study as a whole: Samples from collaborators originated in the United States, Italy and Spain and spanned both the acute and convalescent phases of COVID-19. The repertoires were made available in a free public database intended to serve as a resource for research on the immune response to SARS-CoV-2. Where HLA class I and class II types were available, the types were taken from metadata supplied by the sample provider, not from assay-based typing. The sample metadata nearly always contained a de-identified subject ID, COVID-19 status, age in years and sex. Samples came from the ongoing ImmuneRACE study (first 160 participants) plus 1,254 subjects from 6 global collaborators. The prospective study material was composed of cDNA or gDNA derived from T cells, B-cell-depleted T cells, or PBMCs. The dataset comprised deeply sampled blood TCRbeta repertoires from subjects exposed to, actively infected with, or recovered from COVID-19.

Cut back by 1 base and 4 bases, the V and J ends lie 23 bases apart. From the cysteine through the phenylalanine, the CDR3 covers 19 amino acids. Just CDR3 DNA is preserved here, 57 bases in frame from base 1. CDR1 LGHDT and CDR2 YNNKEL were looked up in the germline V gene (reference sequence). What the research found in general, with its limitations: The quantity of clinical and demographic metadata differed by source and by participant and was supplied without curation.

The V gene is TRBV3-1 (or the pseudogene TRBV3-2) and the J gene is TRBJ1-3, with TRBD1 as a weak D call on 5 bases. The sequenced sample was peripheral blood. The sequence derives from a human donor in a cohort sampled during active COVID-19. CDR3 loop: CASSQGVSVLRGPGNTIYF. The DNA reads TGTGCCAGCAGCCAAGGGGTTTCAGTTTTGCGGGGACCCGGAAACACCATATATTTT.